The rows below give T cell receptor beta chains drawn from one sample of a study of T cells after yellow fever vaccination. TCRdb redid the calling of the 5' RACE reads with MiXCR, one entry per CDR3 protein. This sample has approximately 300,000 distinct CDR3 sequences, with approximately 12% found just once. Here the sequenced sample was CD4+ T cells sorted from PBMCs, taken 45 days after the yellow fever booster vaccination. The receptors stem from a man between 18 and 35 years old who received the YFV17D yellow fever vaccine. CDR3s include the opening cysteine and the closing phenylalanine or tryptophan. The D gene is left open where the match is weak. Only some rows state a clone size, as once, few, many or a class for expanded clones.

V gene	D gene	CDR3 length	clone size	J gene	CDR3 protein	CDR3 DNA
TRBV5-1	TRBD2	17	many	TRBJ2-1	CASSPGLAGLSYNEQFF	TGCGCCAGCAGCCCTGGACTAGCGGGGTTGTCCTACAATGAGCAGTTCTTC
TRBV7-2	TRBD2	18	few	TRBJ2-1	CASSLTSGGPSSYNEQFF	TGTGCCAGCAGCTTGACTAGCGGGGGCCCTAGCTCCTACAATGAGCAGTTCTTC
TRBV13	-	14	-	TRBJ1-1	CASRLLGRGTEAFF	TGTGCCAGCCGCCTTTTGGGCCGAGGGACTGAAGCTTTCTTT
TRBV12-3/TRBV12-4	-	14	many	TRBJ2-5	CASRTGLGQETQYF	TGTGCCAGCCGAACCGGGTTAGGCCAAGAGACCCAGTACTTC
TRBV20-1	-	15	-	TRBJ2-7	CSARGIRDISYEQYF	TGCAGTGCTAGAGGAATCCGGGACATCTCCTACGAGCAGTACTTC
TRBV20-1	-	14	few	TRBJ2-1	CSANPGRVYNEQFF	TGCAGTGCTAATCCGGGACGGGTTTACAATGAGCAGTTCTTC
TRBV7-9	TRBD1	20	many	TRBJ2-6	CAILSRSGTGAMKGANVLTF	TGTGCCATTCTCTCGCGTTCCGGGACAGGGGCGATGAAGGGGGCCAACGTCCTGACTTTC
TRBV20-1	TRBD1	15	many	TRBJ1-1	CSARVAGGLNTEAFF	TGCAGTGCTAGAGTGGCAGGGGGCCTGAACACTGAAGCTTTCTTT
TRBV6-1	-	19	few	TRBJ2-2	CASSPRAAPTWPNTGELFF	TGTGCCAGCAGTCCACGGGCCGCCCCCACGTGGCCAAACACCGGGGAGCTGTTTTTT
TRBV5-6	-	15	few	TRBJ1-1	CASSLRGPMNAEAFF	TGTGCCAGCAGCTTGCGGGGCCCGATGAACGCTGAAGCTTTCTTT
TRBV12-3/TRBV12-4	TRBD1	18	few	TRBJ1-1	CASSDPDRVDTMNTEAFF	TGTGCCAGCAGTGACCCTGACAGGGTTGATACGATGAACACTGAAGCTTTCTTT
TRBV30	-	13	-	TRBJ1-5	CAWTTGASQPQHF	TGTGCCTGGACGACAGGAGCTTCGCAGCCCCAGCATTTT
TRBV28	-	14	-	TRBJ2-5	CASRPAGSGETQYF	TGTGCCAGCAGACCCGCGGGAAGTGGGGAGACCCAGTACTTC
TRBV7-9	TRBD1	12	-	TRBJ1-2	CASSFTGDGYTF	TGTGCCAGCAGCTTCACAGGGGATGGCTACACCTTC
TRBV5-1	TRBD2	17	few	TRBJ2-1	CASSYSSGGAAYNEQFF	TGCGCCAGCAGCTACTCTAGCGGGGGGGCCGCATACAATGAGCAGTTCTTC
TRBV20-1	TRBD1	13	many	TRBJ2-5	CSAINRGGETQYF	TGCAGTGCAATAAACAGGGGCGGCGAGACCCAGTACTTC
TRBV18	TRBD1	19	-	TRBJ2-5	CASSPSIVATGGSFGTQYF	TGTGCCAGCTCACCATCCATTGTTGCGACAGGGGGATCGTTTGGGACCCAGTACTTC
TRBV7-9	-	13	-	TRBJ2-3	CASKASSTDTQYF	TGTGCCAGCAAGGCATCTAGCACAGATACGCAGTATTTT
TRBV5-1	TRBD1	17	-	TRBJ1-2	CASSLPSGTGAWDGYTF	TGCGCCAGCAGCTTGCCGAGCGGGACAGGGGCGTGGGATGGCTACACCTTC
TRBV6-5	-	14	-	TRBJ2-3	CASSYGYGSDTQYF	TGTGCCAGCAGTTACGGTTACGGATCAGATACGCAGTATTTT
TRBV13	-	13	-	TRBJ1-1	CASSLGRRAEALF	TGTGCCAGCAGCTTAGGCAGGCGGGCTGAAGCTCTCTTT
TRBV4-3	-	17	many	TRBJ2-3	CASSQVALRGLTDTQYF	TGCGCCAGCAGCCAAGTTGCCCTAAGGGGCCTCACAGATACGCAGTATTTT
TRBV7-2	-	15	many	TRBJ2-3	CASSRQGGGTDTQYF	TGTGCCAGCAGCCGGCAGGGGGGGGGGACAGATACGCAGTATTTT
TRBV7-9	TRBD1	15	few	TRBJ1-2	CASSLGDREAYGYTF	TGTGCCAGCAGCTTGGGTGACAGGGAGGCGTATGGCTACACCTTC
TRBV7-9	-	15	-	TRBJ2-5	CASNTAGGPQETQYF	TGTGCCAGCAACACCGCCGGGGGGCCCCAAGAGACCCAGTACTTC
TRBV5-1	-	14	few	TRBJ2-2	CASSLRTGTGELFF	TGCGCCAGCAGCTTGCGGACGGGGACCGGGGAGCTGTTTTTT
TRBV6-5	-	14	-	TRBJ1-2	CASSLVSEYYGYTF	TGTGCCAGCAGCCTCGTCTCCGAATACTATGGCTACACCTTC
TRBV12-3/TRBV12-4	-	14	few	TRBJ1-5	CASRRSPPGQPQHF	TGTGCCAGCAGACGGAGTCCTCCGGGTCAGCCCCAGCATTTT